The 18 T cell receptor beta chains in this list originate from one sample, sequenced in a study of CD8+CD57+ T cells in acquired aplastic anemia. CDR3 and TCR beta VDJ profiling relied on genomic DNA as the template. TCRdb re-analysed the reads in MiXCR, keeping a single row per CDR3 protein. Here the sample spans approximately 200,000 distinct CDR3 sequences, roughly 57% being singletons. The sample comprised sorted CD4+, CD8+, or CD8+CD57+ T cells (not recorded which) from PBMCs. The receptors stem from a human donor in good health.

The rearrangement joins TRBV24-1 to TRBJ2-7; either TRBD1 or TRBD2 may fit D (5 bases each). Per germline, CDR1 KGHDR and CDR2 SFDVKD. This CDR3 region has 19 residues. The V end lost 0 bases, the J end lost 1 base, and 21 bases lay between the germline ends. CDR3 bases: TGTGCCACCAGTGATTTGCCCTCACCAGGGACCTCCTTGTCCTACGAGCAGTACTTC. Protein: CATSDLPSPGTSLSYEQYF.

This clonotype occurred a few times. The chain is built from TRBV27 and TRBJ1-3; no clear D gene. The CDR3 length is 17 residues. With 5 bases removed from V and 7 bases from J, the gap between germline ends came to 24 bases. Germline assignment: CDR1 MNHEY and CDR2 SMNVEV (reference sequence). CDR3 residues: CASSPAPVGGGPNTIYF. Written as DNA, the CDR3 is TGTGCCAGCAGTCCCGCCCCCGTTGGAGGCGGGCCCAACACCATATATTTT.

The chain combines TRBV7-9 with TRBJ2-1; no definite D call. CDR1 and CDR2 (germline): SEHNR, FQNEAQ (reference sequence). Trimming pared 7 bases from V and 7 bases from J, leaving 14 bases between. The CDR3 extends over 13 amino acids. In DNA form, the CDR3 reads TGTGCCAGCAACACGGGCGGTTTGAATGAGCAGTTCTTC. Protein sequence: CASNTGGLNEQFF. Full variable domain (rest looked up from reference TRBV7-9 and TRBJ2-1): DTGVSQNPRHKITKRGQNVTFRCDPISEHNRLYWYRQTLGQGPEFLTYFQNEAQLEKSRLLSDRFSAERPKGSFSTLEIQRTEQGDSAMYLCASNTGGLNEQFFGPGTRLTVL.

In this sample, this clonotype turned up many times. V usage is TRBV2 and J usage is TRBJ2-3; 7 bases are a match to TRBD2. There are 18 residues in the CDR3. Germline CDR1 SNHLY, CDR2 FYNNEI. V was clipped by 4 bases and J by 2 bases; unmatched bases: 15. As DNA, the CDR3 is TGTGCCAGCAGTGGTCGTCGGGCTAGCGGTCCTGACACAGATACGCAGTATTTT. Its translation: CASSGRRASGPDTDTQYF.

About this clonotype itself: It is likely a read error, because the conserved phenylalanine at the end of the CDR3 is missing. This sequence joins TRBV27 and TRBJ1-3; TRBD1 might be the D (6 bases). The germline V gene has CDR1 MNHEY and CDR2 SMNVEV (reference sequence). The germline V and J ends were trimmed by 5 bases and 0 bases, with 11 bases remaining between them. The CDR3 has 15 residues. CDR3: CASSPGTSSGNTIYL. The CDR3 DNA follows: TGTGCCAGCAGTCCTGGGACAAGCTCTGGAAACACCATATATCTT.

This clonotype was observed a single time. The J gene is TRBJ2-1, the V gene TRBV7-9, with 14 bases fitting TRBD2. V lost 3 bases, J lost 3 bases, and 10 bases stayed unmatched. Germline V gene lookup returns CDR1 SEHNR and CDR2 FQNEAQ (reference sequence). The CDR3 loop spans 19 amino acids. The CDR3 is CASSFRTSGGLGIYNEQFF. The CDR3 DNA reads TGTGCCAGCAGCTTCCGGACTAGCGGGGGGCTTGGAATCTACAATGAGCAGTTCTTC.

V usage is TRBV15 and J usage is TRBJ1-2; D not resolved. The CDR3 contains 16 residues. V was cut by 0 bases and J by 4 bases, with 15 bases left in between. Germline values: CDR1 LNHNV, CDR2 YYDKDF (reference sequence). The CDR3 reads CATSRDGGGPRYGYTF. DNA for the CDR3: TGTGCCACCAGCAGAGATGGTGGAGGGCCCCGCTATGGCTACACCTTC. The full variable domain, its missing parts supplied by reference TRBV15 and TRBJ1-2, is DAMVIQNPRYQVTQFGKPVTLSCSQTLNHNVMYWYQQKSSQAPKLLFHYYDKDFNNEADTPDNFQSRRPNTSFCFLDIRSPGLGDTAMYLCATSRDGGGPRYGYTFGSGTRLTVV.

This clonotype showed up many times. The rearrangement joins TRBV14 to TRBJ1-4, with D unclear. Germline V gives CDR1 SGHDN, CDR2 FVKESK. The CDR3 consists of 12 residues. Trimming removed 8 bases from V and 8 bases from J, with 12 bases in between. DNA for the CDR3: TGTGCCAGCTCGAGGTATGGCGAAAAACTGTTTTTT. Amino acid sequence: CASSRYGEKLFF.

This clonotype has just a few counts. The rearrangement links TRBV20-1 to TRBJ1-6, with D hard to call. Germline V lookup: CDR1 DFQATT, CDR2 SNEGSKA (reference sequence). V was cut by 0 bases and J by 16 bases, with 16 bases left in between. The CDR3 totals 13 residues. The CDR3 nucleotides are TGCAGTGCTAGAGATCAAGGGATATGGTCTCTCCACTTT. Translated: CSARDQGIWSLHF.

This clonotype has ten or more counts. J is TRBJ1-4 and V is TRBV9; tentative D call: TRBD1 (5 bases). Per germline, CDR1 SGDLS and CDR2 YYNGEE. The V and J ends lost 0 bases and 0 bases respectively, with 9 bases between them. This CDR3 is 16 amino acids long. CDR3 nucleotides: TGTGCCAGCAGCGTAGGGGGGACGGCAACTAATGAAAAACTGTTTTTT. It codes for CASSVGGTATNEKLFF.

The CDR3 reads CSARQLPDTQYF. The CDR3 nucleotides read TGCAGTGCTAGACAGTTGCCAGATACGCAGTATTTT. This sequence joins TRBV20-1 and TRBJ2-3; D is unclear. Per germline, CDR1 DFQATT and CDR2 SNEGSKA (reference sequence). CDR3 length: 12 amino acids. Between the trimmed V and J ends, which lost 2 bases and 4 bases, there was a span of 7 bases.

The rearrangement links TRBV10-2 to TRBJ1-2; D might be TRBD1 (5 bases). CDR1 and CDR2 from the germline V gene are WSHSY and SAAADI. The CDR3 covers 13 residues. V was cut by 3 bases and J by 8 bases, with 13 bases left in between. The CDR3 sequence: CASSDRGRGGYTF. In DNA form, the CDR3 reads TGCGCCAGCAGTGATCGGGGGAGGGGAGGCTACACCTTC.

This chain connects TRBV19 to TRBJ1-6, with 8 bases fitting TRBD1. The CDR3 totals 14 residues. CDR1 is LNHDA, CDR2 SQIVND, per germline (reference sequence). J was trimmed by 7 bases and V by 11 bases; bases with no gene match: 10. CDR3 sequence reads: CASNPGTGNSPLHF. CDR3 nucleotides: TGTGCCTCCAACCCTGGGACAGGCAATTCACCCCTCCACTTT.

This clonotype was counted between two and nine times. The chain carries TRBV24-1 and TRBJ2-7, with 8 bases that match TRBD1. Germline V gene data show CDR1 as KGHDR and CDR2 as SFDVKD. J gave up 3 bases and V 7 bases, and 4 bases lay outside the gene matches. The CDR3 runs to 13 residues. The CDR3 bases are TGTGCCACCAGGGCAGGGGGCAGCTACGAGCAGTACTTC. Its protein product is CATRAGGSYEQYF.

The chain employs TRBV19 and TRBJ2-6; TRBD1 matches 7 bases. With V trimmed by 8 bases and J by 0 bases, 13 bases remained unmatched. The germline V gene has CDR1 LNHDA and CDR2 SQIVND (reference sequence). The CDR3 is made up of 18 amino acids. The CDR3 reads CASRLPGQLHSGANVLTF. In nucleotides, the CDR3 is TGTGCCAGTCGACTTCCGGGACAGCTACACTCTGGGGCCAACGTCCTGACTTTC.

CDR3 DNA sequence: TGCAGTGCTCCGGGATCGGGACAGGGGATGGGGAATACGCAGTATTTT. It specifies CSAPGSGQGMGNTQYF. The V call is TRBV20-1, the J call TRBJ2-3, with 10 bases lining up with TRBD1. The germline CDR1 and CDR2 sequences are DFQATT and SNEGSKA (reference sequence). J lost 7 bases, V lost 5 bases, and 15 bases had no gene match. The CDR3 runs 16 residues.

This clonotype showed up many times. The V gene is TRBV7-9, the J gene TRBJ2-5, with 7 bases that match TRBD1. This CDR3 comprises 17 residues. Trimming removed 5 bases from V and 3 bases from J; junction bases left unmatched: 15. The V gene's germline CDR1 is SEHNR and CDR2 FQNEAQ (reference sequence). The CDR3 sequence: CASSPRGLTGSEETQYF. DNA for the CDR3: TGTGCCAGCAGCCCAAGGGGTTTGACAGGGTCCGAAGAGACCCAGTACTTC.

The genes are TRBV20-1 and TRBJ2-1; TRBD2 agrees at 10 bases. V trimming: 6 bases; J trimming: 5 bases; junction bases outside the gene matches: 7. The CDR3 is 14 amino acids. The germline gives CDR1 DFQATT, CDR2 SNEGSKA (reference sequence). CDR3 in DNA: TGCAGTGCCACCCTAGCGGGAGCCCACAATGAGCAGTTCTTC. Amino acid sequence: CSATLAGAHNEQFF.